A selection of T cell receptor beta chains follows, all from one sample in a study of T cell responses to AZD1222 COVID-19 vaccine. The data were produced by immunoSEQ multiplex PCR, yet TCRdb's version contains in-frame clones alone and is incomplete. Of 250,000 to 300,000 clones in the sample, 90% to 95% were seen once. The sequenced sample was peripheral blood, obtained 28 days after the second AZD1222 dose. These receptors all come from an adult who received the AZD1222 COVID-19 vaccine. Both conserved end residues are part of each CDR3. The order of the fields is J gene, clone size, V gene, D gene, CDR3 DNA, CDR3 protein. A D gene is named only where the DNA matches it firmly. Size tells how often a clone was seen (once, few, many) or the class of an expanded clone, and some rows leave it out.

TRBJ2-1,-,TRBV5-1,-,TGCGCCAGCAGCTTGGCCGGGGGGCGCGAGCAGTTCTTC,CASSLAGGREQFF
TRBJ2-5,-,TRBV28,-,TGTGCCAGCAGTTTTGGGGGAGGACCGGGGACCCAGTACTTC,CASSFGGGPGTQYF
TRBJ1-2,-,TRBV5-1,TRBD1,TGCGCCAGCAGCCCCGCTCAACAGGGGAACTATGGCTACACCTTC,CASSPAQQGNYGYTF
TRBJ2-7,-,TRBV9,-,TGTGCCAGCAGCGTAGGGCCGGACAACTACGAGCAGTACTTC,CASSVGPDNYEQYF
TRBJ1-1,-,TRBV2,TRBD1,TGTGCCAGCAGTGGCCCCAAGGGACAGCCTAACACTGAAGCTTTCTTT,CASSGPKGQPNTEAFF
TRBJ1-4,few,TRBV30,TRBD1,TGTGCCTGGAGTGGAGGACAGGGAGGTGGTGAAAAACTGTTTTTT,CAWSGGQGGGEKLFF
TRBJ1-5,-,TRBV4-1,TRBD1,TGCGCCAGCAGCGCGGGACAGATGAGCAATCAGCCCCAGCATTTT,CASSAGQMSNQPQHF
TRBJ2-6,-,TRBV5-1,-,TGCGCCAGCAGCTTGGTGTCCGGGGCCGGGGCCAACGTCCTGACTTTC,CASSLVSGAGANVLTF
TRBJ1-1,-,TRBV21-1,-,TGTGCCAGCAGCAAAGTAGCAGGGGAGCCTGAAGCTTTCTTT,CASSKVAGEPEAFF
TRBJ1-1,once,TRBV18,-,TGTGCCAGCTCACCAATTAGGGGGTCGAACACTGAAGCTTTCTTT,CASSPIRGSNTEAFF
TRBJ2-7,-,TRBV7-2,-,TGTGCCAGCAGCCCCCGAGGTCCCCTCTACGAGCAGTACTTC,CASSPRGPLYEQYF
TRBJ1-1,-,TRBV7-9,-,TGTGCCAGCAGCTTAATGGACGTTAACACTGAAGCTTTCTTT,CASSLMDVNTEAFF
TRBJ2-1,once,TRBV5-6,-,TGTGCCAGCAGCTTGAGACTAGCCTACAATGAGCAGTTCTTC,CASSLRLAYNEQFF
TRBJ2-7,-,TRBV28,-,TGTGCCAGCAGTTCCTTTCTAGTAAGGTTTTACGAGCAGTACTTC,CASSSFLVRFYEQYF